This T cell receptor (beta chain) was recovered during a study of blood T cell repertoires in COVID-19. About the research overall: Sample material is recorded as cDNA or gDNA derived from T cells, B-cell-depleted T cells, or PBMCs.

This CDR3 comprises 16 residues. In germline, CDR1 is LGHNA, CDR2 YNFKEQ. The V segment lost 0 bases and the J segment 9 bases; nucleotides outside the gene matches: 5. Participants, about 18 to 100 years old, spanned approximately 25 US areas. Cohort assignment relied on participant-reported clinical history. Original data processing: Amplification of reference gene primers provided the estimated nucleated cell counts. Profiled with immunoSEQ multiplex PCR; TCRdb holds only in-frame clones, not every one. V and J calls plus clone size are reproduced from that table; the DNA served to infer D and trimming. The table lists around 250,000 clones, more than 70% of them singletons.

This sequence was found in a woman in her forties with acute COVID-19. Sequencing was done on a sample of PBMCs or T cells enriched from blood (not recorded which). The chain has TRBV4-2 and TRBJ1-6, with 10 bases that match TRBD1. This CDR3 reads CASSQDHGTGVSPLHF. In nucleotides, the CDR3 is TGTGCCAGCAGCCAAGATCACGGGACAGGGGTTTCACCCCTCCACTTT.